One TCR beta chain is described in this entry. It has no known antigen specificity. These data originate in a study of cytomegalovirus exposure and HLA in healthy donors (dated by TCRdb to 2015 to 2018). Looking at the study overall: According to an earlier analysis of a few hundred of the donors, about 170 million T cells yielded 117 million unique TCR beta sequences and 276 Gb of sequence data. A later genetic analysis took genome-wide SNP genotypes for 398 of the 666 donors and used that subset as a discovery cohort. A later analysis re-analyzed previously published TCR beta repertoires from 500 to 700 donors and added high-resolution HLA genotyping to study TCR occurrence patterns. Donor age, sex, ethnicity and CMV serostatus were compiled together with the repertoire data. Class I and class II HLA loci were covered by the typing at four-digit resolution. The number of donors typed differed by locus, with roughly 620-630 for A, B, C, DRB1 and DQB1, around 500 for DQA1, 600 to 610 for DPA1, and roughly 450 for DPB1. Using immunosequencing, the study profiled T cell repertoires from about 610 subjects and related those repertoires to cytomegalovirus serostatus. The study combined high-throughput TCR immunosequencing, statistical association of individual TCRs with disease status, and machine learning to predict cytomegalovirus infection status. The study was designed to test whether signatures of past pathogen exposure could be identified by cataloging public T cell receptors. An early release that covered several hundred HLA-typed donors contained approximately 300 gigabases of sequencing data and about 93 million unique TCR sequences. Every repertoire in the discovery cohort had been generated on one and the same sequencing platform. Rather than using new phenotypic data, the later analysis identified candidate immune exposures from TCR beta sequences and from how often those sequences occurred across donors. In an earlier analysis of roughly 540 of the donors, high-throughput TCR beta sequencing was used to judge whether each TCR beta V gene segment behaved as functional or pseudogenic. Among 398 genotyped donors of the cohort, an average of about 240,000 unique TCR beta nucleotide sequences were sequenced per donor, roughly a sixth of them non-productive. A separate validation cohort of over a hundred different subjects was used in addition to the roughly 670-subject first cohort. About five DR-DQ haplotypes were treated as single units for association and clustering because of strong linkage in the cohort. Of the 300 to 500 genotyped donors, more than 75% were placed in the genetic ancestry cluster associated with self-reported Caucasian donors. Points the paper makes about the study in general: In a later analysis, most CMV-associated TCR beta chains were found to appear HLA-restricted, with HLA associations seemingly driven largely by CMV exposure. An earlier analysis of approximately 590 of the donors showed that most TCR beta V segments appeared in productive rearrangements either about 87% or about 30% of the time, which broadly matched IMGT annotations. A group of highly shared sequence variants was considered likely to be a technical artifact of the sequencing pipeline. A few of the identified cytomegalovirus-associated TCR beta chains were confirmed in vitro to be specific for cytomegalovirus antigens. The classifier was reported to diagnose cytomegalovirus status with high specificity and sensitivity in both the original and validation cohorts. In a later analysis, HLA-associated TCR beta chains were found to be more clonally expanded and to have lower generation probabilities than equally common non-associated chains. Presence/absence analyses assumed roughly uniform sequencing depth across donors, an assumption that may not hold. Some IMGT-functional V segments, including TRBV6-2 and TRBV6-3, could not be distinguished by the 87-base-pair reads and were therefore excluded. CMV serostatus was the only immune exposure information available for the cohort. A further reported finding was that TCR beta sequences accurately predicted the HLA-A and HLA-B alleles for most subjects in the first cohort. In a later analysis, several top co-occurrence clusters were reported to appear linked to parvovirus B19, influenza, CMV and Epstein-Barr virus. The authors suggested that the approach could potentially be generalized to other disease states and immunological phenotypes. In the study, around 150 TCR beta chains were listed as associated with cytomegalovirus. In a later genetic analysis, fewer N-insertions in productive TCRs were reported among donors in an Asian-associated ancestry cluster than the approximately 670-donor mean. Because HLA typing was unavailable for some donors at each locus, only the typed subset was used in association tests. This cohort had only TCR beta chains sequenced, and the lack of alpha or paired-chain data limited which features could be detected. Because counts were too low, more than 15 rarely observed V segments, including chromosome 9 orphons, were left out of the earlier analysis of about 620 of the donors. A later analysis associated approximately 17,000 TCR beta sequences with specific HLA alleles at a false discovery rate of 0.05. Linkage disequilibrium might explain the correlated functional status among segregating V segments, but an unknown experimental factor could not be ruled out. When HLA alleles, especially DR and DQ, strongly co-occurred, attributing TCR associations to individual alleles was difficult. In a later analysis, the rate of TCR association differed among HLA loci, with DRB1 alleles having the most associated TCRs and HLA-C alleles having the fewest. While some public TCRs were present in many individuals, most TCR sequences turned up only very rarely across donors. V-gene and J-gene trimming of TCR beta chains was associated with a missense DCLRE1C variant in a later genetic analysis, and the association was replicated in an independent cohort.

The germline V gene provides CDR1 MNHNS and CDR2 SASEGT. At the junction V is shortened by 2 bases and J by 1 base, with 9 bases in between. The CDR3 contains 14 residues, cysteine and phenylalanine counted. The entry retains the CDR3 DNA only, 42 bases that are in frame from base 1. The library was prepared using the immunoSEQ multiplex PCR assay. For the multiplex PCR, a mixture combining 60 forward primers for TCR Vbeta segments and 13 reverse primers for TCR Jbeta segments was used. Amplification of the CDR3 region of rearranged TCR beta genes was performed with a multiplex PCR assay on genomic DNA. The Illumina HiSeq System was used to sequence the amplified TCR beta libraries as 87-base-pair reads. For the original study's pipeline: A later analysis counted 75 million to 100 million unique TCR beta chains across the roughly 700 repertoires, and roughly 10 million of these chains were shared by at least two donors. A nearest-neighbor algorithm error-corrected the raw reads and collapsed the reads into unique sequences, merging closely related sequences to remove PCR and sequencing errors. Alignment of CDR3 sequences to IMGT reference sequences was used to assign V, D and J gene segments. Each retained sequence needed at least a six-nucleotide match to both a V gene segment and a J gene segment. A rearrangement was called productive if the CDR3 had no stop codons and remained in frame with V and J, and every other rearrangement was called non-productive. Following IMGT convention, CDR3 was defined as the stretch from the second conserved V-encoded cysteine to the conserved J-encoded phenylalanine. The earlier analysis of 550 to 650 of the donors excluded any sequence lacking an unambiguous match to a single V gene segment. An earlier analysis of approximately 590 of the donors called V segments functional above 56.7% productive rearrangements and segregating when the between-donor standard deviation exceeded 5%. A statistical classification framework was built for diagnosing cytomegalovirus status from the catalog of TCR beta chain sequences. In a later analysis, TCR nucleotide sequences were compared against IMGT/GENE-DB human TR gene sequences so that V and J genes could be assigned. Using the TCRdist pipeline, a later analysis assigned CDR3 sequences along with most-parsimonious VDJ recombination scenarios. A later analysis defined each TCR beta chain by its CDR3 amino acid sequence plus V-gene family, and excluded reads lacking a unique V-gene family. A later analysis removed several hundred highly shared, low-generation-probability nucleotide sequences to deal with suspected cross-contamination and a sequencing artifact. A later analysis calculated a clonal expansion index for each public chain from normalized within-repertoire ranks of inferred template counts. A later analysis computed generation probabilities with a VDJ recombination model fitted to out-of-frame rearrangements, and checked the results against IGoR. Hypergeometric tests were used in a later analysis to score TCR-TCR, TCR-HLA and TCR-CMV co-occurrence, with a repertoire-size bias correction applied to the TCR pairs. False discovery rates were estimated in a later analysis by permuting HLA or CMV assignments 20 times. A later analysis grouped co-occurring TCRs with DBSCAN, adding TCRdist sequence similarity when clustering within HLA-allele-positive subsets. Co-occurrence clustering excluded repertoires with fewer than 30,000 or more than 120,000 public chains, plus five with anomalous nucleotide sharing. TCRdb re-hosts the immuneACCESS table, in-frame sequences only. Its copies lack some clones; in the studies checked, an unresolved V gene accounts for under half of them, and the cause for the rest is not known. That table is the source of V, J and clone size, and D and trimming were worked out from the DNA. The record for this sample contains 60,000 to 85,000 clones. Roughly 15% of the sample lies in the top ten.

The cohort comprised 710 or so healthy bone marrow donors. All cohort members were sampled while nominally healthy, although unrecorded immune exposures were likely present. The donor was CMV seropositive and was included in the group of 250 to 300 seropositive cohort members. A peripheral blood sample was collected from each donor, and TCR beta sequencing was performed on peripheral blood mononuclear cells. The Qiagen DNeasy Blood Extraction Kit was used to extract genomic DNA from the blood cell samples. The chain is encoded by TRBV6-1 joined to TRBJ2-7; the D gene is not confidently resolved. The TCR was taken from a man aged 50-59 years in good health and CMV-seropositive. What was sequenced was PBMCs. For the CDR3, the sequence is CASSEPSLSYEQYF. The DNA is as follows: TGTGCCAGCAGTGAACCCAGTTTATCCTACGAGCAGTACTTC.